This is a list of T cell receptor beta chains from one sample in a study of radiation and T cells in renal cell carcinoma. Using immunoSEQ multiplex PCR, the repertoire was profiled, and TCRdb retains in-frame clones only, with some absent. The sample gives tens of thousands of clones, around 85% of which show up once; roughly 8.8% is in the top ten. Source: blood, taken from a patient whose treatment included radiotherapy and nephrectomy. Every receptor here comes from a man in his forties or fifties with renal cell carcinoma. CDR3s include the opening cysteine and the closing phenylalanine or tryptophan. A D gene is named only where the DNA matches it firmly. Clone size is not always given. Where it is, it says once, few, many or a class for expanded clones.

TRBJ2-1 | TRBV18 | TRBD2 | NA | CASSPRSGGATSEQFF | TGTGCCAGCTCACCACGAAGCGGGGGGGCCACGAGTGAGCAGTTCTTC
TRBJ2-5 | TRBV6-1 | TRBD1 | NA | CASAQRTGRRETQYF | TGTGCCAGCGCCCAGAGGACAGGACGACGAGAGACCCAGTACTTC
TRBJ2-1 | TRBV27 | NA | NA | CASREGLYNEQFF | TGTGCCAGCAGGGAGGGCCTCTACAATGAGCAGTTCTTC
TRBJ1-1 | TRBV18 | TRBD1 | NA | CASSRDRDTEAFF | TGTGCCAGCTCACGAGACAGGGATACTGAAGCTTTCTTT
TRBJ2-7 | TRBV5-8 | TRBD1 | NA | CASRLAGTGLTYEQYF | TGTGCCAGCAGGTTAGCCGGGACAGGGCTCACCTACGAGCAGTACTTC
TRBJ2-2 | TRBV5-1 | TRBD1 | NA | CASSPDRGLTGELFF | TGCGCCAGCAGCCCGGACAGGGGGCTTACCGGGGAGCTGTTTTTT
TRBJ2-5 | TRBV19 | NA | NA | CASSPRRDGGETQYF | TGTGCCAGTAGTCCCCGCAGGGACGGTGGGGAGACCCAGTACTTC
TRBJ2-1 | TRBV7-2 | TRBD2 | NA | CASSSSGTRYNEQFF | TGTGCCAGCAGCTCGTCGGGGACTAGATACAATGAGCAGTTCTTC
TRBJ2-5 | TRBV6-1 | TRBD2 | once | CASSELGLAGIQETQYF | TGTGCCAGCAGTGAACTGGGACTAGCGGGGATACAAGAGACCCAGTACTTC
TRBJ1-1 | TRBV27 | NA | NA | CASSLRLNTEAFF | TGTGCCAGCAGTTTGCGATTGAACACTGAAGCTTTCTTT
TRBJ1-2 | TRBV28 | TRBD1 | NA | CASRRWDRNYGYTF | TGTGCCAGCAGAAGATGGGACAGGAACTATGGCTACACCTTC
TRBJ2-7 | TRBV27 | TRBD2 | NA | CASSLRRGEYEQYF | TGTGCCAGCAGTTTGCGCCGGGGGGAATACGAGCAGTACTTC
TRBJ2-5 | TRBV29-1 | NA | once | CSVEDGGHQETQYF | TGCAGCGTTGAAGATGGGGGGCACCAAGAGACCCAGTACTTC
TRBJ2-7 | TRBV30 | NA | NA | CAWTPARVPGVYEQYF | TGTGCCTGGACTCCCGCGAGGGTTCCAGGGGTCTACGAGCAGTACTTC
TRBJ1-1 | TRBV6-1 | NA | NA | CASSEKGLNTEAFF | TGTGCCAGCAGTGAAAAGGGGCTGAACACTGAAGCTTTCTTT
TRBJ1-1 | TRBV5-1 | NA | NA | CASSLRDTMNTEAFF | TGCGCCAGCAGCTTGCGGGATACGATGAACACTGAAGCTTTCTTT
TRBJ2-7 | TRBV5-1 | TRBD1 | NA | CASSLGTGTIYEQYF | TGCGCCAGCAGCTTGGGGACAGGGACAATCTACGAGCAGTACTTC
TRBJ2-6 | TRBV4-2 | TRBD1 | NA | CASSQATGGALGGANVLTF | TGTGCCAGCAGCCAAGCGACAGGGGGCGCGCTGGGGGGGGCCAACGTCCTGACTTTC
TRBJ2-3 | TRBV10-1 | NA | NA | CASSGQSYPTDTQYF | TGCGCCAGCAGTGGACAGAGCTATCCCACAGATACGCAGTATTTT
TRBJ2-5 | TRBV6-1 | TRBD2 | NA | CASSEWRGTQETQYF | TGTGCCAGCAGTGAATGGCGGGGGACGCAAGAGACCCAGTACTTC
TRBJ1-1 | TRBV5-4 | NA | NA | CASTRGALWNTEAFF | TGTGCCAGCACCCGAGGGGCCTTGTGGAACACTGAAGCTTTCTTT
TRBJ2-5 | TRBV2 | NA | NA | CASSERVETQYF | TGTGCCAGCAGTGAGAGGGTAGAGACCCAGTACTTC
TRBJ1-2 | TRBV4-1 | TRBD1 | NA | CASSPQGQTNTNYGYTF | TGCGCCAGCAGCCCACAGGGACAGACCAATACAAACTATGGCTACACCTTC
TRBJ2-1 | TRBV5-1 | TRBD2 | NA | CASSLGTSPYNEQFF | TGCGCCAGCAGCTTAGGGACTAGTCCCTACAATGAGCAGTTCTTC
TRBJ2-2 | TRBV30 | TRBD2 | NA | CAWSIAGGLSGELFF | TGTGCCTGGAGTATAGCGGGGGGGCTTAGCGGGGAGCTGTTTTTT
TRBJ2-2 | TRBV2 | NA | NA | CASRTWGQGGELFF | TGTGCCAGCAGGACGTGGGGGCAGGGCGGGGAGCTGTTTTTT
TRBJ2-2 | TRBV4-1 | NA | NA | CASSQDIVLTGELFF | TGCGCCAGCAGCCAAGATATCGTTTTGACCGGGGAGCTGTTTTTT
TRBJ2-5 | TRBV27 | NA | NA | CASSLASQGPTETQYF | TGTGCCAGCAGTTTAGCCTCACAGGGTCCCACAGAGACCCAGTACTTC
TRBJ1-4 | TRBV5-1 | NA | few | CASSVPGTGEKLFF | TGCGCCAGCAGCGTTCCCGGGACGGGAGAAAAACTGTTTTTT
TRBJ2-7 | TRBV7-2 | TRBD1 | NA | CASSLDRGNFYEQYF | TGTGCCAGCAGCTTAGACAGGGGGAACTTCTACGAGCAGTACTTC
TRBJ1-5 | TRBV27 | TRBD1 | NA | CASRKNRGSTNQPQHF | TGTGCCAGCAGAAAAAACAGGGGGAGCACAAATCAGCCCCAGCATTTT
TRBJ1-4 | TRBV20-1 | NA | NA | CSANLNEKLFF | TGCAGTGCTAACCTTAATGAAAAACTGTTTTTT
TRBJ1-1 | TRBV29-1 | TRBD1 | NA | CSVADRGFSAFF | TGCAGCGTCGCGGACAGGGGATTTTCAGCTTTCTTT
TRBJ1-2 | TRBV9 | TRBD1 | NA | CASSVGGGQTDLYYGYTF | TGTGCCAGCAGCGTAGGGGGGGGACAGACCGATCTTTACTATGGCTACACCTTC
TRBJ2-2 | TRBV5-1 | NA | NA | CASSLALKGANTGELFF | TGCGCCAGCAGCTTGGCTCTGAAGGGGGCGAACACCGGGGAGCTGTTTTTT
TRBJ2-3 | TRBV30 | NA | NA | CAWSSIRPNTDTQYF | TGTGCCTGGAGCTCCATCCGGCCGAACACAGATACGCAGTATTTT
TRBJ2-3 | TRBV29-1 | TRBD2 | NA | CSLRTSGTDTQYF | TGCAGCTTACGGACTAGCGGCACAGATACGCAGTATTTT
TRBJ2-7 | TRBV28 | TRBD2 | NA | CASSSTSVSYEQYF | TGTGCCAGCAGTTCTACTAGCGTCTCCTACGAGCAGTACTTC
TRBJ2-3 | TRBV27 | NA | NA | CASSLWAADTQYF | TGTGCCAGCAGTTTATGGGCGGCGGATACGCAGTATTTT
TRBJ1-5 | TRBV6-5 | NA | large | CASSLSGGGGQPQHF | TGTGCCAGCAGTTTATCCGGGGGCGGCGGTCAGCCCCAGCATTTT
TRBJ2-7 | TRBV2 | TRBD2 | NA | CASSDSGRGEQYF | TGTGCCAGCAGTGATAGCGGGCGGGGCGAGCAGTACTTC
TRBJ1-5 | TRBV5-1 | TRBD1 | once | CASSLDRGYSNQPQHF | TGCGCCAGCAGCTTGGACAGGGGATATAGCAATCAGCCCCAGCATTTT
TRBJ1-1 | TRBV30 | NA | few | CAWSGGGSEAFF | TGTGCCTGGAGTGGAGGCGGGTCTGAAGCTTTCTTT
TRBJ2-7 | TRBV4-1 | TRBD1 | once | CASSQDRSVADRGFGEQYF | TGCGCCAGCAGCCAAGATCGATCGGTGGCCGACAGGGGTTTTGGCGAGCAGTACTTC
TRBJ2-1 | TRBV6-1 | NA | NA | CASRPTRSSYNEQFF | TGTGCCAGCAGACCGACTAGAAGCTCCTACAATGAGCAGTTCTTC
TRBJ1-5 | TRBV28 | TRBD1 | NA | CASSVDWTGGPGQHF | TGTGCCAGCAGCGTAGACTGGACAGGGGGGCCCGGGCAGCATTTT